These 20 T cell receptor beta chains came from one sample sequenced in a study of blood T cell repertoires in COVID-19. Measured with immunoSEQ multiplex PCR; TCRdb has only the in-frame clones, and not every one. Among approximately 280,000 clones listed, roughly 91% were seen once. Specimen: PBMCs or T cells enriched from blood (not recorded which). The receptor source for this set is a woman aged 55-69 years who had recovered from COVID-19.

This chain joins TRBV27 and TRBJ2-7; the D gene is possibly TRBD1 (5 bases). Trimming shortened V by 7 bases and J by 6 bases, and 19 bases separated the two germline ends. Germline CDR1 MNHEY, CDR2 SMNVEV (reference sequence). The CDR3 is 14 amino acids. The CDR3 here is CASNKRQGSSEQYF. CDR3 sequence (DNA): TGTGCCAGCAACAAACGTCAGGGATCTTCCGAGCAGTACTTC.

In its sample, this clone was seen once. V usage is TRBV6-4 and J usage is TRBJ2-2; D is unresolved. CDR1 and CDR2 (germline): MRHNA, SNTAGT. Trimming took off 6 bases at V and 7 bases at J, with 18 bases between the two ends. The CDR3 loop spans 15 amino acids. In nucleotides, the CDR3 is TGTGCCAGCAGCCCGACTCTGTCCTTCGGCGGGGAGCTGTTTTTT. Amino acids: CASSPTLSFGGELFF.

This clone has only one observation. The gene calls are TRBV28 and TRBJ1-2; D ambiguous. Germline V gene sequence: CDR1 MDHEN, CDR2 SYDVKM. The V end lost 6 bases, the J end lost 5 bases, and 10 bases lay between the germline ends. This CDR3 region has 12 residues. This chain's CDR3 is CASSATSYGYTF. The DNA of the CDR3 is TGTGCCAGCAGCGCTACGTCGTATGGCTACACCTTC.

As for this clone: Other DNA sequences from this sample encode an identical CDR3 as well. The V call is TRBV30, the J call TRBJ1-5, with D possibly being TRBD1 (5 bases). Trimming stripped 3 bases from V and 1 base from J, with 10 bases between. The length of the CDR3 is 14 residues. CDR1 is GTSNPN, CDR2 SVGIG, per germline (reference sequence). CDR3 bases: TGTGCCTGGAGCGTGGGGGGGAGCAATCAGCCCCAGCATTTT. Translation: CAWSVGGSNQPQHF.

The chain uses TRBV5-1 and TRBJ2-7, with D perhaps matching TRBD2 (5 bases). The V end lost 5 bases, the J end lost 6 bases, and 15 bases lay between the germline ends. The CDR3 has 13 amino acids. Germline CDR1 SGHRS, CDR2 YFSETQ. The CDR3 protein is CASREGMAGEQYF. CDR3 DNA: TGCGCCAGCAGAGAGGGCATGGCGGGCGAGCAGTACTTC.

The chain employs TRBV5-5 and TRBJ2-7, with 12 bases lining up with TRBD2. V lost 3 bases, J lost 3 bases, and 19 bases stayed unmatched. Germline V CDR1 and CDR2: SGHKS, YYEKEE (reference sequence). This CDR3 has 20 residues. The DNA of the CDR3 is TGTGCCAGCAGCTCGTCACTTACTAGCGGGGGGACTCGGGATTTCTACGAGCAGTACTTC. This encodes CASSSSLTSGGTRDFYEQYF.

This clone was picked up one time. The J gene is TRBJ1-2, the V gene TRBV15; no reliable D call. Trimming cost V 5 bases and J 4 bases, with 17 bases left between them. Per germline, CDR1 LNHNV and CDR2 YYDKDF (reference sequence). CDR3 size: 15 residues. As DNA, the CDR3 is TGTGCCACCAGCCCGATACTCAATCCCGCCTATGGCTACACCTTC. As protein: CATSPILNPAYGYTF.

The chain recombines TRBV5-5 with TRBJ2-7; 8 positions agree with TRBD1. Trimming took 4 bases from V and 3 from J; bases not matched to a gene: 12. Germline lookup yields CDR1 SGHKS and CDR2 YYEKEE (reference sequence). The CDR3 runs 16 residues. The CDR3 DNA is TGTGCCAGCAGCCCCAAAAGGGCAGGGGGCGACTACGAGCAGTACTTC. It encodes CASSPKRAGGDYEQYF.

The chain carries TRBV7-9 and TRBJ1-1; 9 positions agree with TRBD1. Germline assignment: CDR1 SEHNR and CDR2 FQNEAQ (reference sequence). This CDR3 is built from 15 residues. V shed 4 bases, J shed 0 bases, and the junction held 3 bases outside the gene matches. The DNA for the CDR3 is TGTGCCAGCAGCTACACAGGGGGCATGAACACTGAAGCTTTCTTT. Protein: CASSYTGGMNTEAFF.

This clone has a handful of counts. The chain links TRBV6-4 to TRBJ2-1, with D tentatively TRBD1 (6 bases). This CDR3 spans 14 amino acids. Trimming shortened V by 4 bases and J by 9 bases, and 16 bases separated the two germline ends. The V gene's germline CDR1 is MRHNA and CDR2 SNTAGT. The CDR3 sequence: CASSAEQGISEQFF. The CDR3 DNA follows: TGTGCCAGCAGTGCCGAACAGGGAATCAGTGAGCAGTTCTTC.

A few counts support this clone. V and J are TRBV2 and TRBJ1-5, with TRBD1 matching 9 bases. This CDR3 spans 15 amino acids. Looked up from germline, CDR1 is SNHLY and CDR2 is FYNNEI. Trimming took 8 bases from V and 4 from J; bases not matched to a gene: 9. CDR3 nucleotides: TGTGCCAGCGCATCCGGGACAGGGAAAAATCAGCCCCAGCATTTT. It codes for CASASGTGKNQPQHF.

In this sample, this clone turned up once. The chain couples TRBV19 to TRBJ1-3, with D uncertain. Trimming cost V 11 bases and J 0 bases, with 14 bases left between them. Germline CDR1 is LNHDA and CDR2 is SQIVND (reference sequence). The CDR3 is 14 residues long. CDR3 region: CAVSHPGSGNTIYF. The CDR3 coding sequence is TGTGCCGTTAGTCATCCGGGCTCTGGAAACACCATATATTTT.

This clone was observed a few times. The chain uses TRBV24-1 and TRBJ2-1, with 10 bases aligning to TRBD2. With 5 bases clipped from V and 0 bases from J, the junction kept 18 bases outside the gene matches. This CDR3 spans 21 amino acids. Looked up from germline, CDR1 is KGHDR and CDR2 is SFDVKD. As DNA, the CDR3 is TGTGCCACCAGTGGGATCAGGGAAGGACTAGCGGTACCCAGCTCCTACAATGAGCAGTTCTTC. This encodes CATSGIREGLAVPSSYNEQFF.

This chain connects TRBV30 to TRBJ1-4, with D perhaps matching TRBD1 (6 bases). The CDR3 covers 17 residues. The germline V gene encodes CDR1 GTSNPN and CDR2 SVGIG (reference sequence). V lost 1 base to trimming and J lost 8 bases, with 23 bases between them. CDR3 loop: CAWSDTPTGGLGEKLFF. The DNA for the CDR3 is TGTGCCTGGAGTGACACCCCTACTGGGGGCCTGGGGGAAAAACTGTTTTTT.

V usage is TRBV3-1 (or the pseudogene TRBV3-2) and J usage is TRBJ2-1; D possibly corresponds to TRBD2 (6 bases). Trimming took 0 bases from V and 4 from J, leaving 13 bases between them. Germline-derived CDR1 and CDR2 are LGHDT and YNNKEL (reference sequence). This CDR3 region has 16 residues. The CDR3 bases are TGTGCCAGCAGCCAAGAAGTCAGTAGCGGATACAATGAGCAGTTCTTC. This translates into CASSQEVSSGYNEQFF.

This chain uses TRBV28 with TRBJ1-2; 8 bases agree with TRBD1. The CDR3 totals 16 residues. CDR1 is MDHEN and CDR2 is SYDVKM in the germline V gene. Unmatched junction bases numbered 14, after V lost 5 bases and J lost 6 bases. Here the CDR3 reads CASSRVSVGQENGYTF. The DNA of the CDR3 is TGTGCCAGCAGTCGAGTATCAGTGGGACAGGAAAATGGCTACACCTTC.

This clone was counted between two and nine times. The chain employs TRBV6-5 and TRBJ1-2; 8 bases agree with TRBD1. Trimming at V came to 6 bases and at J to 8 bases, leaving 14 bases not matched to a gene. The CDR3 covers 15 residues. Germline V gene data show CDR1 as MNHEY and CDR2 as SVGAGI. The CDR3 DNA is TGTGCCAGCAGCAATTTCAGGGGGCTTACCGGGGGCTACACCTTC. This codes for CASSNFRGLTGGYTF.

CDR3 DNA sequence: TGTGCCAGCAGCTTTGTTGGGGGGGAAACAGATACGCAGTATTTT. Translation: CASSFVGGETDTQYF. The chain recombines TRBV5-6 with TRBJ2-3; TRBD2 matches 7 bases. Germline CDR1 reads SGHDT; CDR2 reads YYEEEE. This CDR3 is 15 amino acids long. Losses at the gene ends were 2 bases for V and 3 bases for J; bases not matched to a gene: 6. The full variable domain, in which reference TRBV5-6 and TRBJ2-3 provide the parts outside the CDR3, is DAGVTQSPTHLIKTRGQQVTLRCSPKSGHDTVSWYQQALGQGPQFIFQYYEEEERQRGNFPDRFSGHQFPNYSSELNVNALLLGDSALYLCASSFVGGETDTQYFGPGTRLTVL.

The V and J genes are TRBV7-2 and TRBJ2-2, with 9 bases lining up with TRBD2. Germline CDR1 reads SGHTA; CDR2 reads FQGNSA. After removal of 1 base from V and 4 bases from J, the junction contained 10 bases not matched to a gene. This CDR3 has 18 amino acids. The CDR3: CASSLVVAGAGGTGELFF. The CDR3 DNA reads as TGTGCCAGCAGCTTAGTGGTGGCGGGAGCGGGGGGCACCGGGGAGCTGTTTTTT.

The genes are TRBV21-1 and TRBJ2-5; TRBD2 is the table's D call, not checked against the DNA. TRBV21-1 is shown as a pseudogene. The CDR3 is made up of 11 amino acids. CDR3: CASSKRETQYF. CDR3 bases: TGTGCCAGCAGCAAACGAGAGACCCAGTACTTC.